These 19 T cell receptor beta chains were all obtained from the same sample, sequenced in a study of shared clonotypes between healthy human individuals. The protocol was immunoSEQ multiplex PCR, while the TCRdb copy is restricted to in-frame clones and leaves out a portion. The table records about 2.1 million clones, around 93% of them present only once. Naive CD8 populations comprised CD45RO-negative cells positively selected for CCR7, excluding terminally differentiated effector memory CD45RA+ cells. Sequencing was done on a sample of naive CD8+ T cells from PBMCs. Receptor source: a man between 18 and 35 years old in good health. Some clones in this sample may be carry-over from other donors' samples.

The chain links TRBV5-6 to TRBJ2-1; 14 bases are a match to TRBD2. Looked up from germline, CDR1 is SGHDT and CDR2 is YYEEEE. V dropped 4 bases and J dropped 8; count of bases not matched to a gene: 8. The CDR3 totals 16 residues. In DNA, the CDR3 is TGTGCCAGCAGCCCATCGACTAGCGGGAGGGTCTATGAGCAGTTCTTC. Amino acids: CASSPSTSGRVYEQFF.

The V call is TRBV19, the J call TRBJ1-1; 8 positions agree with TRBD1. Unmatched junction bases numbered 10, after V lost 6 bases and J lost 1 base. This CDR3 spans 16 amino acids. The V gene's germline CDR1 is LNHDA and CDR2 SQIVND (reference sequence). CDR3 DNA sequence: TGTGCCAGTAGGCAGGGGGCAGGACCTAGGAACACTGAAGCTTTCTTT. Translated: CASRQGAGPRNTEAFF.

V usage is TRBV5-6 and J usage is TRBJ2-1, with D hard to call. CDR3 length: 11 residues. V shed 1 base and J shed 7 bases, with 3 bases lying between them. Germline V gives CDR1 SGHDT, CDR2 YYEEEE. The CDR3 loop reads CASSLLNEQFF. In nucleotides, the CDR3 is TGTGCCAGCAGCTTGTTGAATGAGCAGTTCTTC.

The chain recombines TRBV14 with TRBJ1-2; no clear D gene. V was pared by 0 bases and J by 7 bases, with 9 bases between. Germline V gene lookup returns CDR1 SGHDN and CDR2 FVKESK. This CDR3 is built from 13 residues. DNA of the CDR3: TGTGCCAGCAGCCAAGATTGGACTACTGGCTACACCTTC. This translates into CASSQDWTTGYTF.

This chain connects TRBV19 to TRBJ1-1; weak D call: TRBD1 (6 bases). Trimming left V 2 bases short and J 0 bases short, with 16 bases between. The CDR3 runs to 17 residues. Germline V lookup: CDR1 LNHDA, CDR2 SQIVND (reference sequence). As DNA, the CDR3 is TGTGCCAGTAGTATAACAACCTTGACAGGAATGAACACTGAAGCTTTCTTT. Its translation: CASSITTLTGMNTEAFF.

The rearrangement links TRBV7-3 to TRBJ2-1; D gene unclear. V was trimmed by 1 base and J by 0 bases, leaving 13 bases between them. This CDR3 contains 17 residues. Germline V lookup: CDR1 SGHTA, CDR2 FQGTGA. CDR3 DNA: TGTGCCAGCAGCTTAAACGAAAGGTCCCGCTCCTACAATGAGCAGTTCTTC. This translates into CASSLNERSRSYNEQFF.

V usage is TRBV2 and J usage is TRBJ2-1, with 10 bases lining up with TRBD2. The CDR3 runs 15 residues. J was trimmed by 6 bases and V by 8 bases; bases with no gene match: 10. Germline lookup yields CDR1 SNHLY and CDR2 FYNNEI. CDR3 loop: CASRTGLAGVNEQFF. DNA for the CDR3: TGTGCCAGCCGGACAGGGCTAGCGGGAGTCAATGAGCAGTTCTTC.

This clone was seen just once. The J gene is TRBJ1-5, the V gene TRBV10-3, with 11 bases fitting TRBD1. Losses at the gene ends were 3 bases for V and 6 bases for J; bases not matched to a gene: 4. Per germline, CDR1 ENHRY and CDR2 SYGVKD. The CDR3 runs to 15 residues. CDR3 bases: TGTGCCATCAGTGACCCCGGGACAGGGGGTCAGCCCCAGCATTTT. Translation: CAISDPGTGGQPQHF.

CDR3 region: CASSLFGSQSSEAFF. The DNA for the CDR3 is TGTGCCAGCAGTTTATTCGGCAGCCAATCGTCTGAAGCTTTCTTT. The chain couples TRBV28 to TRBJ1-1; D is ambiguous. The CDR3 spans 15 residues. V gave up 1 base and J gave up 6 bases, with 15 bases separating them. The germline V gene has CDR1 MDHEN and CDR2 SYDVKM.

This chain links TRBV23-1 with TRBJ2-7, with TRBD1 matching 9 bases. TRBV23-1 is marked as an open reading frame, function uncertain. Losses at the gene ends were 7 bases for V and 3 bases for J; bases not matched to a gene: 19. The CDR3 totals 18 residues. CDR3 coding DNA: TGCGCCAGCATGGTAGGGACAGGGCTTTCATTCAGGCACTACGAGCAGTACTTC. It encodes CASMVGTGLSFRHYEQYF.

DNA for the CDR3: TGTGCCATCAAGGCTAGCGGGAGTCGGGACACCGGGGAGCTGTTTTTT. Protein product: CAIKASGSRDTGELFF. V and J are TRBV10-3 and TRBJ2-2, with 10 bases identical to TRBD2. This CDR3 contains 16 residues. The V segment lost 7 bases and the J segment 3 bases; nucleotides outside the gene matches: 8. The germline CDR1 and CDR2 sequences are ENHRY and SYGVKD.

Here the CDR3 DNA reads TGTGCCAGCAGTTTAGGAGGGGACCTTCCAGGTTATGGCTACACCTTC. It codes for CASSLGGDLPGYGYTF. The J gene is TRBJ1-2, the V gene TRBV27; tentative D call: TRBD1 (5 bases). The CDR3 extends over 16 amino acids. The germline CDR1 and CDR2 sequences are MNHEY and SMNVEV (reference sequence). V was pared by 2 bases and J by 5 bases, with 18 bases between.

As for this clone: This specimen includes other DNA sequences encoding the same CDR3. The chain recombines TRBV9 with TRBJ2-7; D remains ambiguous. Germline CDR1 SGDLS, CDR2 YYNGEE. Trimming shortened V by 0 bases and J by 3 bases, and 7 bases separated the two germline ends. The CDR3 covers 13 residues. The CDR3 DNA is TGTGCCAGCAGCGTAGAACCACGCTACGAGCAGTACTTC. This codes for CASSVEPRYEQYF.

The J gene is TRBJ2-1, the V gene TRBV5-1, with 9 bases identical to TRBD2. Germline-derived CDR1 and CDR2 are SGHRS and YFSETQ. The CDR3 spans 16 residues. Trimming at V came to 1 base and at J to 2 bases, leaving 4 bases not matched to a gene. In nucleotides, the CDR3 is TGCGCCAGCAGCTTGTTCGCTAGCGGGGCCTACAATGAGCAGTTCTTC. Its protein is CASSLFASGAYNEQFF.

The CDR3 sequence: CASSSIDRWPPEAFF. The CDR3 nucleotides are TGTGCCAGTAGTAGTATAGATCGGTGGCCGCCTGAAGCTTTCTTT. V gene TRBV19 combines with J gene TRBJ1-1; D ambiguous. Germline CDR1 and CDR2: LNHDA and SQIVND (reference sequence). This CDR3 is 15 amino acids long. Trimming took 4 bases from V and 6 from J, leaving 18 bases between them. The whole variable domain, filled in from reference TRBV19 and TRBJ1-1, reads DGGITQSPKYLFRKEGQNVTLSCEQNLNHDAMYWYRQDPGQGLRLIYYSQIVNDFQKGDIAEGYSVSREKKESFPLTVTSAQKNPTAFYLCASSSIDRWPPEAFFGQGTRLTVV.

As to this clone: This sample also contains other DNA sequences that code for the same CDR3. This chain uses TRBV5-8 with TRBJ1-5; no clear D. This CDR3 contains 14 residues. Trimming shortened V by 0 bases and J by 2 bases, and 6 bases separated the two germline ends. The germline V gene has CDR1 SGHTS and CDR2 YDEGEE. As DNA, the CDR3 is TGTGCCAGCAGCTTGGGTGGTCGCAATCAGCCCCAGCATTTT. Its translation: CASSLGGRNQPQHF.

The chain recombines TRBV19 with TRBJ2-1; 7 bases are shared with TRBD2. Trimming cost V 3 bases and J 5 bases; bases outside gene matches: 7. The germline CDR1 and CDR2 sequences are LNHDA and SQIVND (reference sequence). CDR3 size: 15 residues. The CDR3 is CASSIQTSLNNEQFF. DNA for the CDR3: TGTGCCAGTAGTATTCAGACTAGCTTGAACAATGAGCAGTTCTTC.

The chain couples TRBV9 to TRBJ2-2; D is tentatively TRBD1 or TRBD2 (5 bases each). Germline assignment: CDR1 SGDLS and CDR2 YYNGEE. V shed 2 bases and J shed 0 bases, with 11 bases lying between them. The CDR3 contains 16 residues. The CDR3 DNA reads as TGTGCCAGCAGCGTGCAGCCGGGACCGAACACCGGGGAGCTGTTTTTT. This translates into CASSVQPGPNTGELFF.

Concerning this clone itself: Other DNA sequences in the sample encode the same CDR3. This rearrangement joins TRBV7-9 to TRBJ1-2, with D tentatively TRBD1 (5 bases). The V end was cut by 6 bases, the J end by 8 bases, with 16 bases between. CDR3 length: 13 amino acids. Germline loops: CDR1 SEHNR, CDR2 FQNEAQ (reference sequence). CDR3 in amino acids: CASSLGTGDGYTF. The DNA of the CDR3 is TGTGCCAGCAGTCTGGGGACGGGAGACGGCTACACCTTC.